This is a list of T cell receptor beta chains from one sample in a study of CD8+CD57+ T cells in acquired aplastic anemia. Each CDR3 protein is one row after TCRdb ran MiXCR on the reads. The sample has approximately 100,000 distinct CDR3 sequences, 65% to 70% seen once. Sequencing input: sorted CD4+, CD8+, or CD8+CD57+ T cells (not recorded which) from PBMCs. These receptors were taken from a human donor with aplastic anemia. The CDR3 runs from the conserved cysteine through the conserved F or W. Fields, in order: J gene, D gene, V gene, clone size, CDR3 protein, CDR3 DNA. D genes are given only for firm matches. Size is omitted from some rows. Given values are once, few, many or a class for expanded clones.

J: TRBJ2-5
D: NA
V: TRBV19
size: few
CDR3: CASSTGFGETQYF
DNA: TGTGCCAGTAGTACAGGGTTTGGGGAGACCCAGTACTTC

J: TRBJ2-2
D: NA
V: TRBV15
size: NA
CDR3: CATSRGGQTNTGELFF
DNA: TGTGCCACCAGCAGAGGTGGACAGACGAACACCGGGGAGCTGTTTTTT

J: TRBJ1-5
D: TRBD1
V: TRBV2
size: NA
CDR3: CASGEGQVANQPQHF
DNA: TGTGCCAGCGGGGAGGGACAGGTGGCCAATCAGCCCCAGCATTTT

J: TRBJ1-3
D: TRBD1
V: TRBV7-9
size: NA
CDR3: CASSMTGSSGNTIYF
DNA: TGTGCCAGCAGCATGACAGGGAGCTCTGGAAACACCATATATTTT

J: TRBJ1-5
D: NA
V: TRBV29-1
size: once
CDR3: CLCEEPQHF
DNA: TGCCTATGTGAGGAGCCCCAGCATTTT

J: TRBJ2-3
D: NA
V: TRBV20-1
size: NA
CDR3: CSARHLGGPYRDTQYF
DNA: TGCAGTGCTAGACACCTCGGGGGCCCTTATCGGGATACGCAGTATTTT

J: TRBJ2-3
D: TRBD1
V: TRBV11-2
size: NA
CDR3: CASSNRQGATPDTQYF
DNA: TGTGCCAGCAGCAATCGACAGGGGGCTACCCCAGATACGCAGTATTTT

J: TRBJ1-3
D: NA
V: TRBV19
size: NA
CDR3: CASSIGTHSGNTIYF
DNA: TGTGCCAGTAGTATCGGGACTCACTCTGGAAACACCATATATTTT

J: TRBJ2-1
D: TRBD1
V: TRBV10-3
size: NA
CDR3: CAIRDRDSSSYNEQFF
DNA: TGTGCCATCAGGGACAGGGACTCGAGCTCCTACAATGAGCAGTTCTTC

J: TRBJ1-1
D: NA
V: TRBV2
size: NA
CDR3: CASKGTTNTEAFF
DNA: TGTGCCAGCAAGGGGACAACGAACACTGAAGCTTTCTTT

J: TRBJ2-1
D: TRBD1
V: TRBV20-1
size: NA
CDR3: CSARRQGGEQFF
DNA: TGCAGTGCTAGGAGACAGGGTGGTGAGCAGTTCTTC

J: TRBJ2-1
D: NA
V: TRBV20-1
size: NA
CDR3: CSAPGPANYNEQFF
DNA: TGCAGTGCACCGGGGCCAGCTAACTACAATGAGCAGTTCTTC

J: TRBJ1-5
D: TRBD1
V: TRBV11-2
size: NA
CDR3: CASSLQGDLGNQPQHF
DNA: TGTGCCAGCAGCTTGCAGGGGGACCTTGGCAATCAGCCCCAGCATTTT

J: TRBJ2-5
D: NA
V: TRBV5-6
size: many
CDR3: CASSPLQETQYF
DNA: TGTGCCAGCAGCCCGCTCCAAGAGACCCAGTACTTC

J: TRBJ2-7
D: TRBD1
V: TRBV20-1
size: NA
CDR3: CSAGGTGWHEQYF
DNA: TGCAGTGCGGGAGGGACAGGGTGGCACGAGCAGTACTTC

J: TRBJ2-5
D: TRBD1
V: TRBV2
size: NA
CDR3: CASSEAGQGEGTQYF
DNA: TGTGCCAGCAGTGAAGCGGGACAGGGGGAAGGGACCCAGTACTTC

J: TRBJ1-2
D: NA
V: TRBV10-2
size: few
CDR3: CASSEGPQYGYTF
DNA: TGCGCCAGCAGTGAGGGTCCTCAGTATGGCTACACCTTC